Below are 22 T cell receptor beta chains sequenced from a single sample in a study of shared clonotypes between healthy human individuals. Clones were read by immunoSEQ multiplex PCR, and TCRdb kept only the in-frame ones, dropping some. The table lists more than 2 million clones, roughly 96% of them singletons. The sample comprised naive CD4+ T cells sorted from blood. Specified subset: CD45RA+ positively selected. Every receptor here comes from a man aged 18 to 30 in good health.

V and J are TRBV21-1 and TRBJ1-5. TRBV21-1 is termed a pseudogene. CDR3 length: 17 amino acids. The CDR3 sequence is CASSNEGQGEWVPAQHF. The DNA for the CDR3 is TGTGCCAGCAGCAATGAGGGCCAGGGCGAGTGGGTTCCGGCCCAGCATTTT.

Regarding this clone: Just one base apart from a much larger clone, this may be a read error. The sample contains more than one DNA sequence encoding this CDR3. CDR3 residues: CASSLTGSYGYTF. The CDR3 DNA reads TGTGCCAGCAGCCTTACAGGGTCCTATGGCTACACCTTC. The rearrangement links TRBV5-6 to TRBJ1-2, with D possibly TRBD1 on 6 matching bases. V lost 4 bases and J 4 bases, leaving 11 bases between the germline ends. Germline V lookup: CDR1 SGHDT, CDR2 YYEEEE. The CDR3 length is 13 residues.

This rearrangement joins TRBV11-1 to TRBJ1-1; D is unclear. Germline V gene data show CDR1 as SGHAT and CDR2 as FQDESV (reference sequence). The CDR3 consists of 14 residues. Trimming stripped 4 bases from V and 6 bases from J, with 15 bases between. CDR3 in DNA: TGTGCCAGCAGCTCCTCATGGGCTTCGGCTGAAGCTTTCTTT. Protein sequence: CASSSSWASAEAFF.

About this clone: Different DNA sequences within this sample yield the same CDR3. This chain uses TRBV5-1 with TRBJ2-5, with 7 bases fitting TRBD1. The CDR3 covers 14 residues. V gave up 4 bases and J gave up 1 base; unmatched junction bases: 4. Germline V gene sequence: CDR1 SGHRS, CDR2 YFSETQ. In nucleotides, the CDR3 is TGCGCCAGCAGCCTGGGGGACAGCCAAGAGACCCAGTACTTC. Its translation is CASSLGDSQETQYF.

The CDR3 DNA reads TGTGCCAGCAGTCCCGGACTAGCGGGGGCCCAAGAGACCCAGTACTTC. Translation: CASSPGLAGAQETQYF. This chain connects TRBV27 to TRBJ2-5; 13 nucleotides line up with TRBD2. Germline trimming cut 5 bases from V and 1 base from J; bases unmatched to any gene: 4. CDR1 is MNHEY and CDR2 is SMNVEV in the germline V gene (reference sequence). The CDR3 contains 16 residues.

The chain links TRBV30 to TRBJ1-2; D remains ambiguous. Germline V gives CDR1 GTSNPN, CDR2 SVGIG (reference sequence). Trimming left V 0 bases short and J 4 bases short, with 18 bases between. CDR3 length: 16 residues. The CDR3 DNA sequence: TGTGCCTGGAGTGTACTATCATGGGGAAATAGCTATGGCTACACCTTC. Its translation: CAWSVLSWGNSYGYTF. Full variable domain (rest looked up from reference TRBV30 and TRBJ1-2): SQTIHQWPATLVQPVGSPLSLECTVEGTSNPNLYWYRQAAGRGLQLLFYSVGIGQISSEVPQNLSASRPQDRQFILSSKKLLLSDSGFYLCAWSVLSWGNSYGYTFGSGTRLTVV.

In DNA, the CDR3 is TGTGCCTGGAGTGGACAGGGCGGCGCTCAGCCCCAGCATTTT. Its protein product is CAWSGQGGAQPQHF. The J gene is TRBJ1-5, the V gene TRBV30; 7 bases align to TRBD1. This CDR3 contains 14 residues. Germline V CDR1 and CDR2: GTSNPN, SVGIG (reference sequence). V lost 1 base, J lost 6 bases, and 6 bases stayed unmatched.

V and J are TRBV11-2 and TRBJ2-7; possibly TRBD1 or TRBD2 for D (5 bases each). Trimming took 0 bases from V and 5 from J, leaving 20 bases between them. Per germline, CDR1 SGHAT and CDR2 FQNNGV. CDR3 length: 17 residues. The chain's CDR3 is CASSLDPGMLGAHEQYF. The DNA for the CDR3 is TGTGCCAGCAGCTTAGACCCGGGGATGTTAGGGGCGCACGAGCAGTACTTC.

V usage is TRBV2 and J usage is TRBJ1-1; perhaps TRBD1 as D (5 bases). Germline values: CDR1 SNHLY, CDR2 FYNNEI. CDR3 length: 13 residues. Trimming removed 7 bases at V and 7 bases at J, with 16 bases between. The CDR3 loop is CASTTSGVFEAFF. CDR3 coding DNA: TGTGCCAGCACGACCTCGGGGGTTTTTGAAGCTTTCTTT.

This clone was counted between two and nine times. This chain uses TRBV16 with TRBJ1-1, with D unclear. The ends were cut back, 6 bases at V and 0 bases at J, with 8 bases in the middle. CDR1 and CDR2 (germline): KGHSY, FQNENV. The CDR3 runs 13 residues. CDR3 DNA: TGTGCCAGCAGTCCGAGTTTGAACACTGAAGCTTTCTTT. Translation: CASSPSLNTEAFF.

Remarks on this clone: This sequence may be a read error, since a much larger clone differs from it by one base. Additional DNA sequences in this sample encode the identical CDR3. This chain connects TRBV7-2 to TRBJ1-2, with D perhaps matching TRBD1 (6 bases). Germline-derived CDR1 and CDR2 are SGHTA and FQGNSA. The CDR3 has 13 residues. Trimming took off 3 bases at V and 2 bases at J, with 7 bases between the two ends. This chain's CDR3 is CASSLQGNYGYTF. DNA of the CDR3: TGTGCCAGCAGCTTGCAGGGGAACTATGGCTACACCTTC.

The CDR3 DNA follows: TGTGCCAGCAGTCTGCCCAAAACGGACAGTTCACCCCTCCACTTT. Its protein product is CASSLPKTDSSPLHF. This rearrangement joins TRBV28 to TRBJ1-6, with D perhaps TRBD1 (6 bases). CDR3 length equals 15 residues. Trimming removed 5 bases from V and 9 bases from J, with 17 bases in between. Germline V CDR1 and CDR2: MDHEN, SYDVKM.

This sequence joins TRBV6-5 and TRBJ2-1; 10 positions agree with TRBD2. From germline, CDR1 is MNHEY and CDR2 SVGAGI. Unmatched junction bases numbered 6, after V lost 4 bases and J lost 3 bases. The CDR3 has 16 residues. The CDR3 loop is CASSSISGGGYNEQFF. The CDR3 DNA reads TGTGCCAGCAGTTCCATCAGCGGGGGGGGCTACAATGAGCAGTTCTTC.

This rearrangement joins TRBV10-3 to TRBJ2-5, with D perhaps TRBD1 (5 bases). Germline values: CDR1 ENHRY, CDR2 SYGVKD. Trimming shortened V by 7 bases and J by 5 bases, and 14 bases separated the two germline ends. CDR3 length: 13 residues. The CDR3 loop is CAINSGLGETQYF. CDR3 in DNA: TGTGCCATCAATTCAGGGCTAGGGGAGACCCAGTACTTC.

V gene TRBV4-1 combines with J gene TRBJ1-5, with TRBD1 as a possible D gene (5 bases). The germline V gene encodes CDR1 MGHRA and CDR2 YSYEKL. Deletions cut 0 bases from V and 6 bases from J, with 9 bases between. This CDR3 spans 14 amino acids. As DNA, the CDR3 is TGCGCCAGCAGCCAAGACAGGGCGACTCAGCCCCAGCATTTT. This sequence encodes CASSQDRATQPQHF.

V usage is TRBV11-2 and J usage is TRBJ2-7; 10 nucleotides align to TRBD2. The V gene end was trimmed by 0 bases and the J gene end by 3 bases; junction bases not matched to a gene: 2. This CDR3 is 15 amino acids long. Germline CDR1 and CDR2: SGHAT and FQNNGV. In nucleotides, the CDR3 is TGTGCCAGCAGCTTAGAGACTAGCGGGTACTACGAGCAGTACTTC. Protein: CASSLETSGYYEQYF.

J is TRBJ2-7 and V is TRBV6-5, with TRBD2 matching 7 bases. The CDR3 runs 14 residues. The V gene end was trimmed by 7 bases and the J gene end by 6 bases; junction bases not matched to a gene: 12. CDR1 is MNHEY and CDR2 is SVGAGI in the germline V gene. The CDR3 is CASTPGRGGLEQYF. Written as DNA, the CDR3 is TGTGCCAGCACCCCGGGGAGGGGAGGGCTCGAGCAGTACTTC.

CDR3 sequence: CASSPGSQGLSPLHF. In DNA, the CDR3 is TGCGCCAGCAGCCCAGGGTCACAGGGGCTTTCACCCCTCCACTTT. V usage is TRBV5-1 and J usage is TRBJ1-6; 7 bases line up with TRBD1. V shed 4 bases and J 9 bases; nucleotides not matched to a gene: 10. The germline gives CDR1 SGHRS, CDR2 YFSETQ. The CDR3 is 15 residues long.

DNA for the CDR3: TGTGCCAGCAGTGAGTTGTTCGGGGTTTCGGGTTCACCCCTCCACTTT. As protein: CASSELFGVSGSPLHF. This chain joins TRBV2 and TRBJ1-6; unclear D gene. V gave up 3 bases and J gave up 9 bases, with 18 bases separating them. CDR3 length: 16 amino acids. Germline V lookup: CDR1 SNHLY, CDR2 FYNNEI.

The rearrangement links TRBV15 to TRBJ1-1; 10 nucleotides agree with TRBD1. V was clipped by 5 bases and J by 5 bases; unmatched bases: 8. The germline CDR1 and CDR2 sequences are LNHNV and YYDKDF (reference sequence). The CDR3 has 15 amino acids. This CDR3 reads CATSPRTGGYTEAFF. The CDR3 DNA follows: TGTGCCACCAGCCCACGGACAGGGGGATATACTGAAGCTTTCTTT.

The chain carries TRBV5-4 and TRBJ1-2; D perhaps matches TRBD1 (6 bases). There are 15 residues in the CDR3. CDR1 and CDR2 (germline): SGHNT, YYREEE (reference sequence). Trimming cost V 1 base and J 2 bases, with 12 bases left between them. DNA for the CDR3: TGTGCCAGCAGCTTGACAGGGAGTGGGAACTATGGCTACACCTTC. Its protein is CASSLTGSGNYGYTF.

The chain is built from TRBV11-3 and TRBJ2-1; 7 bases match TRBD1. V was pared by 4 bases and J by 5 bases, with 8 bases of the junction left unmatched. Germline lookup yields CDR1 SGHNT and CDR2 YENEEA. The CDR3 contains 15 residues. This CDR3 reads CASSSLGGAHNEQFF. For the CDR3, the DNA is TGTGCCAGCAGCTCTCTAGGGGGCGCCCACAATGAGCAGTTCTTC.